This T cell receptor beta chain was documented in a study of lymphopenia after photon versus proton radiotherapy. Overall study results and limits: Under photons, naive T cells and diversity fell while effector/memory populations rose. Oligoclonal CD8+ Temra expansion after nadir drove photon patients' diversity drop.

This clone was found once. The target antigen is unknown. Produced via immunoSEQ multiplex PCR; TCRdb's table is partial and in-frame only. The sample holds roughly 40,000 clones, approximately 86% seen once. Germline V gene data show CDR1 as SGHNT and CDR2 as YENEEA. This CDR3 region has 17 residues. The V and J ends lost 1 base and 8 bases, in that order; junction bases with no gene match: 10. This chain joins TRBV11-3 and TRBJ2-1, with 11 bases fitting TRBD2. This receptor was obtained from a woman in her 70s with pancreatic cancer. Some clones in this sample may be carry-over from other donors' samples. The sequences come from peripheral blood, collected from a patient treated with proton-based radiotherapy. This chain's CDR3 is CASSLGLAGGHVDEQFF. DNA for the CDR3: TGTGCCAGCAGCTTAGGTCTAGCGGGAGGACATGTGGATGAGCAGTTCTTC.